The 20 T cell receptor beta chains below were found in one sample sequenced in a study of cytomegalovirus exposure and HLA in healthy donors. The primer mix had 60 Vbeta and 13 Jbeta primers. Measured with immunoSEQ multiplex PCR; TCRdb has only the in-frame clones, and not every one. Seen here are over 120,000 clones, 77% observed once, and the top ten hold about 3.7%. Material: PBMCs. These TCRs come from a male donor in good health and CMV-seronegative.

The rearrangement links TRBV5-4 to TRBJ2-1; maybe TRBD1 (6 bases). The CDR3 spans 15 residues. V was clipped by 5 bases and J by 5 bases, with 17 bases between them. The germline V gene has CDR1 SGHNT and CDR2 YYREEE (reference sequence). The CDR3 DNA sequence: TGTGCCAGCAGTTCAGGGGATTTCTCAAACAATGAGCAGTTCTTC. This sequence encodes CASSSGDFSNNEQFF.

The chain combines TRBV5-1 with TRBJ2-7; perhaps TRBD1 as D (5 bases). Trimming pared 2 bases from V and 5 bases from J, leaving 20 bases between. This CDR3 has 16 amino acids. Germline CDR1 reads SGHRS; CDR2 reads YFSETQ. The CDR3 protein is CASSLLGRAAWDEQYF. CDR3 DNA sequence: TGCGCCAGCAGCTTATTGGGCAGGGCAGCGTGGGACGAGCAGTACTTC. Together with reference TRBV5-1 and TRBJ2-7, the CDR3 gives the full variable domain: KAGVTQTPRYLIKTRGQQVTLSCSPISGHRSVSWYQQTPGQGLQFLFEYFSETQRNKGNFPGRFSGRQFSNSRSEMNVSTLELGDSALYLCASSLLGRAAWDEQYFGPGTRLTVT.

This clone was picked up a small number of times. V is TRBV5-3 and J is TRBJ2-3, with 9 bases fitting TRBD2. TRBV5-3 is an open reading frame, and its role is uncertain. This CDR3 has 16 amino acids. V dropped 4 bases and J dropped 2; count of bases not matched to a gene: 8. CDR3 DNA sequence: TGTGCCAGAAGCCTATTTCCTAGCGGGACCACAGATACGCAGTATTTT. It specifies CARSLFPSGTTDTQYF.

The chain recombines TRBV19 with TRBJ2-5; 7 bases are a match to TRBD1. Germline CDR1 is LNHDA and CDR2 is SQIVND (reference sequence). The CDR3 totals 15 residues. Losses at the gene ends were 5 bases for V and 1 base for J; bases not matched to a gene: 7. Written as DNA, the CDR3 is TGTGCCAGTAGTGCCGGGACAGCCCTCCAAGAGACCCAGTACTTC. Translating gives CASSAGTALQETQYF.

The CDR3 here is CASSFGGTFGYTF. The CDR3 DNA reads as TGTGCCAGCAGTTTCGGGGGTACCTTCGGCTACACCTTC. The rearrangement joins TRBV27 to TRBJ1-2, with a tentative D call TRBD1 (5 bases). The CDR3 covers 13 residues. The V end was cut by 3 bases, the J end by 8 bases, with 13 bases between. In germline, CDR1 is MNHEY, CDR2 SMNVEV (reference sequence).

The chain recombines TRBV5-6 with TRBJ2-3, with 9 bases identical to TRBD1. The V gene's germline CDR1 is SGHDT and CDR2 YYEEEE. CDR3 length equals 14 residues. Trimming at V came to 2 bases and at J to 6 bases, leaving 4 bases not matched to a gene. The CDR3 here is CASSLLTGGDTQYF. CDR3 sequence (DNA): TGTGCCAGCAGCTTACTGACAGGGGGGGATACGCAGTATTTT.

This clone has only a few counts. The chain uses TRBV25-1 and TRBJ2-1; 13 positions match TRBD2. V lost 6 bases to trimming and J lost 8 bases; unmatched junction nucleotides: 7. Germline V gene lookup returns CDR1 MGHDK and CDR2 SYGVNS. The CDR3 extends over 15 amino acids. Written as DNA, the CDR3 is TGTGCCAGCAGCAACGGGACTAGCGGGGCCTATGAGCAGTTCTTC. Its translation: CASSNGTSGAYEQFF.

The chain uses TRBV27 and TRBJ2-1, with 10 bases fitting TRBD2. V was clipped by 5 bases and J by 7 bases; unmatched bases: 8. The CDR3 sequence is 15 residues long. The germline gives CDR1 MNHEY, CDR2 SMNVEV (reference sequence). CDR3 region: CASSREAGGPNEQFF. The CDR3 nucleotides read TGTGCCAGCAGTCGCGAAGCGGGGGGGCCTAATGAGCAGTTCTTC.

In regard to this clone: The sample holds other DNA sequences that translate to the same CDR3. CDR3 residues: CASSLGQGNTEAFF. CDR3 sequence (DNA): TGTGCCAGCAGTCTGGGGCAGGGGAACACTGAAGCTTTCTTT. The chain carries TRBV6-4 and TRBJ1-1, with TRBD1 as a possible D gene (5 bases). V was cut by 5 bases and J by 1 base, with 11 bases left in between. Germline V gene data show CDR1 as MRHNA and CDR2 as SNTAGT. The CDR3 extends over 14 amino acids.

The chain has TRBV6-5 and TRBJ1-1; 8 bases match TRBD1. This CDR3 has 13 residues. J gave up 4 bases and V 5 bases, and 3 bases lay outside the gene matches. CDR1 is MNHEY and CDR2 is SVGAGI in the germline V gene. The CDR3 loop reads CASSPDRGTEAFF. The CDR3 nucleotides are TGTGCCAGCAGTCCCGACAGGGGCACTGAAGCTTTCTTT.

J is TRBJ2-7 and V is TRBV5-8; D gene uncertain. The CDR3 spans 13 residues. From germline, CDR1 is SGHTS and CDR2 YDEGEE. V shed 0 bases and J shed 2 bases, with 6 bases lying between them. CDR3 DNA: TGTGCCAGCAGCTTGGCCCAGACCTACGAGCAGTACTTC. Its protein is CASSLAQTYEQYF.

V is TRBV6-1 and J is TRBJ1-2; possible D gene TRBD1, 5 bases. This CDR3 has 13 amino acids. Germline CDR1 MNHNS, CDR2 SASEGT. The V end was cut by 5 bases, the J end by 2 bases, with 9 bases between. In nucleotides, the CDR3 is TGTGCCAGCAGTCTCCAGGGCAACTATGGCTACACCTTC. It translates to CASSLQGNYGYTF.

V gene TRBV19 combines with J gene TRBJ2-3; 11 bases map to TRBD2. The CDR3 length is 17 residues. Germline-derived CDR1 and CDR2 are LNHDA and SQIVND (reference sequence). The junction had 9 bases not matched to a gene; V was cut back by 7 bases and J by 0 bases. CDR3 coding DNA: TGTGCCAGTAAGGTTCCTAGCGGGGGGACAAGCACAGATACGCAGTATTTT. This translates into CASKVPSGGTSTDTQYF.

This chain links TRBV5-1 with TRBJ2-6; the D gene is possibly TRBD2 (6 bases). From germline, CDR1 is SGHRS and CDR2 YFSETQ. CDR3 length: 17 amino acids. V lost 6 bases, J lost 0 bases, and 16 bases lay in between. The CDR3 coding sequence is TGCGCCAGCACCAATCTAGCGCCGCGCTCTGGGGCCAACGTCCTGACTTTC. It codes for CASTNLAPRSGANVLTF.

V is TRBV25-1 and J is TRBJ2-7, with 11 nucleotides matching TRBD2. Unmatched junction bases numbered 7, after V lost 6 bases and J lost 3 bases. This CDR3 is 15 amino acids long. Per the germline V gene, CDR1 is MGHDK and CDR2 is SYGVNS. DNA of the CDR3: TGTGCCAGCAGCTTCGGGACTAGCGGAAACTACGAGCAGTACTTC. It translates to CASSFGTSGNYEQYF.

The V call is TRBV7-3, the J call TRBJ2-2; 12 bases line up with TRBD2. This CDR3 has 15 residues. Germline V gene sequence: CDR1 SGHTA, CDR2 FQGTGA. Trimming cost V 3 bases and J 10 bases; bases outside gene matches: 6. The CDR3 nucleotides read TGTGCCAGCAGCTTGACTAGCGGGAGTAGCGCGGAGCTGTTTTTT. Its translation: CASSLTSGSSAELFF. Based on the CDR3 plus reference TRBV7-3 and TRBJ2-2, the full variable domain is GAGVSQTPSNKVTEKGKYVELRCDPISGHTALYWYRQSLGQGPEFLIYFQGTGAADDSGLPNDRFFAVRPEGSVSTLKIQRTERGDSAVYLCASSLTSGSSAELFFGEGSRLTVL.

The V call is TRBV5-1, the J call TRBJ2-7; perhaps TRBD2 as D (6 bases). Trimming removed 5 bases at V and 0 bases at J, with 6 bases between. The CDR3 is 12 residues long. CDR1 SGHRS and CDR2 YFSETQ come from the germline V gene. Here the CDR3 DNA reads TGCGCCAGCAGACTAGCCTCCTACGAGCAGTACTTC. Its protein product is CASRLASYEQYF.

The rearrangement links TRBV4-2 to TRBJ2-7; perhaps TRBD2 as D (6 bases). CDR3 length: 14 residues. Trimming took 7 bases from V and 0 from J, leaving 13 bases between them. CDR1 LGHNA and CDR2 YNFKEQ come from the germline V gene. The CDR3 protein is CASKEGQSSYEQYF. DNA of the CDR3: TGTGCCAGCAAGGAGGGGCAGAGCTCCTACGAGCAGTACTTC.

The V and J genes are TRBV6-5 and TRBJ1-1, with TRBD1 identical over 7 bases. This CDR3 spans 13 amino acids. CDR1 and CDR2 (germline): MNHEY, SVGAGI. V shed 8 bases and J 5 bases; nucleotides not matched to a gene: 8. The CDR3 sequence: CASGLTGVTEAFF. DNA for the CDR3: TGTGCCAGCGGCCTAACAGGGGTAACTGAAGCTTTCTTT.

This clone was found once. This chain joins TRBV2 and TRBJ2-1, with a weak D call TRBD1 (6 bases). Trimming left V 9 bases short and J 9 bases short, with 24 bases between. CDR1 is SNHLY and CDR2 is FYNNEI in the germline V gene. This CDR3 is 15 amino acids long. In DNA, the CDR3 is TGTGCCAGGACTCAGACAGGTCCGCCTATTAGTGAGCAGTTCTTC. Encoded protein: CARTQTGPPISEQFF.